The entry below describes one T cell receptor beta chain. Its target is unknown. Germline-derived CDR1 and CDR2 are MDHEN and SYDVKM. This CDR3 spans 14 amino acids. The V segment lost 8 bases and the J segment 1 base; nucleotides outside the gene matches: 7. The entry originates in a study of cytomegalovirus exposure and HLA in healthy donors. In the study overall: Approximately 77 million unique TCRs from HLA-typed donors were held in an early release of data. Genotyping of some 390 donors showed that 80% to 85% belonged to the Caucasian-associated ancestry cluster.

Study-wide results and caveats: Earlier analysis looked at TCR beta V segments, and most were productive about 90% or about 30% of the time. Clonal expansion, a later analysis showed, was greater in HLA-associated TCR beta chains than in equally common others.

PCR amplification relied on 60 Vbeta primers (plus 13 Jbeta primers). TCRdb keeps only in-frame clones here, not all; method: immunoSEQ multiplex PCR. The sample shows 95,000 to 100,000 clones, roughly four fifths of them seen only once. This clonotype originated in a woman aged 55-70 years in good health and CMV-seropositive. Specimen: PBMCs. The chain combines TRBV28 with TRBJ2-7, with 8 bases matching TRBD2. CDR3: CASSLLAGSYEQYF. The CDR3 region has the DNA TGTGCCAGCTCTCTATTAGCGGGGTCCTACGAGCAGTACTTC.